A single sample is the source of the 24 T cell receptor beta chains below, sequenced in a study of shared clonotypes between healthy human individuals. Using immunoSEQ multiplex PCR, the repertoire was profiled, and TCRdb retains in-frame clones only, with some absent. This table has about 2.4 million clones, around 94% appearing once. The sequenced sample was naive CD4+ T cells sorted from blood. Subset noted: CD45RA+ positively selected. The receptor set was obtained from a man aged 18 to 29 in good health.

The chain has TRBV11-2 and TRBJ2-1; D is perhaps TRBD1 (6 bases). The CDR3 has 15 amino acids. Trimming pared 0 bases from V and 4 bases from J, leaving 10 bases between. Germline loops: CDR1 SGHAT, CDR2 FQNNGV. This chain's CDR3 is CASSLEADRYNEQFF. For the CDR3, the DNA is TGTGCCAGCAGCTTAGAGGCGGACAGATACAATGAGCAGTTCTTC.

This clone was seen only once. This chain joins TRBV11-2 and TRBJ2-1, with D perhaps TRBD1 or TRBD2 (5 bases each). This CDR3 region has 16 residues. V shed 5 bases and J shed 0 bases, with 14 bases lying between them. CDR1 and CDR2 from the germline V gene are SGHAT and FQNNGV. The CDR3 DNA is TGTGCCAGCAGCCGACAGACTACCTCCTCCTACAATGAGCAGTTCTTC. Translation gives CASSRQTTSSYNEQFF.

V gene TRBV29-1 combines with J gene TRBJ2-1; 7 positions match TRBD1. V gave up 4 bases and J gave up 3 bases; unmatched junction bases: 6. Germline CDR1 is SQVTM and CDR2 is ANQGSEA. The CDR3 length is 14 residues. This CDR3 reads CSVGEQGYYNEQFF. The CDR3 DNA is TGCAGCGTTGGGGAACAGGGGTACTACAATGAGCAGTTCTTC.

The chain is built from TRBV28 and TRBJ1-5; TRBD1 agrees at 10 bases. The CDR3 is made up of 16 amino acids. V shed 5 bases, J shed 2 bases, and the junction held 6 bases outside the gene matches. Per germline, CDR1 MDHEN and CDR2 SYDVKM. The CDR3 DNA is TGTGCCAGCAGTCCCCAAGGACAGGGGGGCAATCAGCCCCAGCATTTT. Translation gives CASSPQGQGGNQPQHF.

The chain combines TRBV6-1 with TRBJ1-2, with D possibly TRBD1 on 6 matching bases. V gave up 0 bases and J gave up 4 bases, with 9 bases separating them. The germline CDR1 and CDR2 sequences are MNHNS and SASEGT. The CDR3 spans 14 residues. The CDR3 spells CASSEAWGPYGYTF. CDR3 DNA: TGTGCCAGCAGTGAAGCATGGGGGCCCTATGGCTACACCTTC.

This sequence joins TRBV5-1 and TRBJ2-7; D is perhaps TRBD1 (5 bases). V dropped 5 bases and J dropped 2 bases, with 14 bases sitting between them. The germline gives CDR1 SGHRS, CDR2 YFSETQ. The CDR3 sequence is 14 residues long. The CDR3 bases are TGCGCCAGCAGGCTGATAACAGGAACCTACGAGCAGTACTTC. Amino acid sequence: CASRLITGTYEQYF. Full variable domain (missing parts from reference TRBV5-1 and TRBJ2-7): KAGVTQTPRYLIKTRGQQVTLSCSPISGHRSVSWYQQTPGQGLQFLFEYFSETQRNKGNFPGRFSGRQFSNSRSEMNVSTLELGDSALYLCASRLITGTYEQYFGPGTRLTVT.

The rearrangement joins TRBV28 to TRBJ2-3; D is possibly TRBD2 (6 bases). The CDR3 covers 14 residues. Germline loops: CDR1 MDHEN, CDR2 SYDVKM. The germline V and J ends were trimmed by 5 bases and 5 bases, with 14 bases remaining between them. The DNA for the CDR3 is TGTGCCAGCAGTCCTGCGGGGTGGGAAGATACGCAGTATTTT. Amino acids: CASSPAGWEDTQYF.

The J gene is TRBJ1-3, the V gene TRBV5-1; a possible D gene is TRBD1 (6 bases). From germline, CDR1 is SGHRS and CDR2 YFSETQ. The CDR3 spans 14 residues. The germline V and J ends were trimmed by 0 bases and 10 bases, with 14 bases remaining between them. CDR3 sequence reads: CASSLAVGATTIYF. The CDR3 nucleotides are TGCGCCAGCAGCTTGGCCGTGGGGGCAACAACCATATATTTT.

This chain uses TRBV19 with TRBJ2-1, with D perhaps matching TRBD2 (5 bases). CDR1 is LNHDA and CDR2 is SQIVND in the germline V gene (reference sequence). Trimming shortened V by 4 bases and J by 9 bases, and 16 bases separated the two germline ends. The CDR3 loop spans 14 amino acids. CDR3 sequence: CASSNLLARGEQFF. CDR3 DNA: TGTGCCAGTAGTAATCTATTAGCCCGGGGTGAGCAGTTCTTC.

This chain connects TRBV18 to TRBJ1-2; D unclear. This CDR3 region has 15 residues. V lost 3 bases to trimming and J lost 4 bases, with 15 bases between them. In germline, CDR1 is KGHSH, CDR2 LQKENI. The CDR3 region is CASSPSEVKGYGYTF. CDR3 nucleotide sequence: TGTGCCAGCTCACCCTCGGAGGTTAAGGGCTATGGCTACACCTTC. Complete variable domain (other parts from reference TRBV18 and TRBJ1-2): NAGVMQNPRHLVRRRGQEARLRCSPMKGHSHVYWYRQLPEEGLKFMVYLQKENIIDESGMPKERFSAEFPKEGPSILRIQQVVRGDSAAYFCASSPSEVKGYGYTFGSGTRLTVV.

This chain connects TRBV6-1 to TRBJ1-1; TRBD1 matches at 7 bases. Germline values: CDR1 MNHNS, CDR2 SASEGT. The CDR3 consists of 15 residues. Unmatched junction bases numbered 7, after V lost 6 bases and J lost 0 bases. DNA for the CDR3: TGTGCCAGCAGGGTAATAGGACAGGTGAACACTGAAGCTTTCTTT. It encodes CASRVIGQVNTEAFF.

The chain combines TRBV7-8 with TRBJ2-7; no clear D. V was clipped by 1 base and J by 7 bases, with 11 bases between them. The CDR3 extends over 13 amino acids. Germline CDR1 SGHVS, CDR2 FQNEAQ. The CDR3 region is CASSLGADTEQYF. The CDR3 bases are TGTGCCAGCAGCTTAGGGGCGGATACGGAGCAGTACTTC.

Only one count was recorded for this clone. This chain joins TRBV2 and TRBJ2-3; D is unclear. Trimming cost V 9 bases and J 2 bases, with 12 bases left between them. The CDR3 sequence is 13 residues long. Germline V CDR1 and CDR2: SNHLY, FYNNEI. The DNA for the CDR3 is TGTGCCAGTAAGCTCCTGGACACAGATACGCAGTATTTT. Its protein is CASKLLDTDTQYF.

This chain connects TRBV28 to TRBJ2-1; perhaps TRBD1 as D (6 bases). This CDR3 region has 16 residues. V dropped 7 bases and J dropped 5 bases, with 21 bases sitting between them. From germline, CDR1 is MDHEN and CDR2 SYDVKM. CDR3 nucleotide sequence: TGTGCCAGCAATCTGCCACAGGGAGTCCGGAACAATGAGCAGTTCTTC. It codes for CASNLPQGVRNNEQFF.

CDR3 sequence reads: CASSPRDRAYEQYF. CDR3 DNA sequence: TGTGCCAGCAGCCCCCGGGACAGGGCCTACGAGCAGTACTTC. This chain uses TRBV14 with TRBJ2-7; TRBD1 aligns across 9 bases. The junction had 3 bases not matched to a gene; V was cut back by 4 bases and J by 2 bases. CDR1 is SGHDN, CDR2 FVKESK, per germline. This CDR3 has 14 amino acids.

This rearrangement joins TRBV5-1 to TRBJ2-2; 10 bases match TRBD1. This CDR3 is 17 amino acids long. V trimming: 4 bases; J trimming: 1 base; junction bases outside the gene matches: 7. CDR1 and CDR2 from the germline V gene are SGHRS and YFSETQ. CDR3 sequence reads: CASSPGTGAWNTGELFF. Written as DNA, the CDR3 is TGCGCCAGCAGCCCCGGGACAGGGGCTTGGAACACCGGGGAGCTGTTTTTT.

The chain links TRBV11-2 to TRBJ2-3; 8 bases are shared with TRBD2. From germline, CDR1 is SGHAT and CDR2 FQNNGV. The trim removed 3 bases at V and 4 bases at J, leaving 15 bases unmatched. This CDR3 contains 18 residues. In DNA form, the CDR3 reads TGTGCCAGCAGCTTCAGACAGGCGACGGGACTAGGACCAGATACGCAGTATTTT. This sequence encodes CASSFRQATGLGPDTQYF.

The CDR3 spells CASSSGGGDTQYF. The DNA for the CDR3 is TGTGCCAGCAGTTCCGGGGGAGGAGATACGCAGTATTTT. The chain carries TRBV2 and TRBJ2-3; tentatively, D is TRBD2 (6 bases). The CDR3 contains 13 residues. Trimming pared 5 bases from V and 5 bases from J, leaving 11 bases between. Germline loops: CDR1 SNHLY, CDR2 FYNNEI.

The rearrangement uses TRBV29-1 and TRBJ2-1, with TRBD1 matching over 11 bases. The length of the CDR3 is 17 residues. CDR1 is SQVTM, CDR2 ANQGSEA, per germline. J gave up 5 bases and V 3 bases, and 12 bases lay outside the gene matches. The DNA for the CDR3 is TGCAGCGTTGAGGGACAGGGGGTTCTAGCGCCCCACAATGAGCAGTTCTTC. It specifies CSVEGQGVLAPHNEQFF.

The chain has TRBV6-6 and TRBJ2-3; TRBD2 is a possible D gene (5 bases). This CDR3 is 13 amino acids long. V lost 7 bases to trimming and J lost 1 base, with 9 bases between them. Per germline, CDR1 MNHNY and CDR2 SVGAGI (reference sequence). CDR3 sequence (DNA): TGTGCCAGCACGAGGGCCCGCACAGATACGCAGTATTTT. It is translated as CASTRARTDTQYF.

V is TRBV10-3 and J is TRBJ2-7; 8 bases align to TRBD2. The germline CDR1 and CDR2 sequences are ENHRY and SYGVKD. Trimming removed 10 bases from V and 0 bases from J; junction bases left unmatched: 5. The CDR3 is 13 amino acids. This chain's CDR3 is CATHSGASYEQYF. CDR3 sequence (DNA): TGTGCCACACATAGCGGGGCCTCCTACGAGCAGTACTTC.

CDR3 region: CASSRDLSSDTQYF. DNA of the CDR3: TGTGCCAGCAGTAGGGACTTGTCTTCAGATACGCAGTATTTT. This chain links TRBV7-9 with TRBJ2-3, with D possibly TRBD2 on 6 matching bases. The CDR3 extends over 14 amino acids. CDR1 and CDR2 (germline): SEHNR, FQNEAQ (reference sequence). The V end lost 6 bases, the J end lost 4 bases, and 14 bases lay between the germline ends.

As to this clone: The same CDR3 also results from other DNA sequences found in this sample. The V and J genes are TRBV7-2 and TRBJ2-5, with D unresolved. Germline V gene data show CDR1 as SGHTA and CDR2 as FQGNSA. CDR3 length equals 14 residues. Trimming cost V 2 bases and J 2 bases, with 9 bases left between them. The CDR3 loop reads CASSLRSGQETQYF. In nucleotides, the CDR3 is TGTGCCAGCAGCTTAAGGTCAGGACAAGAGACCCAGTACTTC. The full variable domain, its missing parts supplied by reference TRBV7-2 and TRBJ2-5, is GAGVSQSPSNKVTEKGKDVELRCDPISGHTALYWYRQSLGQGLEFLIYFQGNSAPDKSGLPSDRFSAERTGGSVSTLTIQRTQQEDSAVYLCASSLRSGQETQYFGPGTRLLVL.

Concerning this clone: The same CDR3 is also encoded by other DNA sequences in this sample. The gene calls are TRBV5-4 and TRBJ1-2; TRBD1 might be the D (5 bases). Trimming left V 0 bases short and J 1 base short, with 7 bases between. Per the germline V gene, CDR1 is SGHNT and CDR2 is YYREEE (reference sequence). The CDR3 has 14 amino acids. CDR3 residues: CASSLDQGNYGYTF. For the CDR3, the DNA is TGTGCCAGCAGCTTGGATCAGGGTAACTATGGCTACACCTTC. The full variable domain, with the rest looked up from reference TRBV5-4 and TRBJ1-2, is ETGVTQSPTHLIKTRGQQVTLRCSSQSGHNTVSWYQQALGQGPQFIFQYYREEENGRGNFPPRFSGLQFPNYSSELNVNALELDDSALYLCASSLDQGNYGYTFGSGTRLTVV.